This TCR beta chain was sequenced during a study of molecular identifiers for immune sequencing clone quantification. General study findings and limits: Detectable among 800,000 to 1,000,000 naive cells, according to reports, was Jurkat TCR RNA spiked in from one cell.

In this sample, this clonotype turned up a few times. Its antigen is unknown. Bulk libraries came from a prior protocol with listed TCR primers. TCRdb ran MiXCR on the PCR reads and lists one entry per CDR3 protein. The sample lists around 300,000 distinct CDR3 sequences, roughly 24% occurring once. Sequences were obtained from naive CD8+ T cells from blood, with Jurkat cell RNA spiked in. The subset here: FACS-sorted CD8+CD4-CCR7+CD45RA+ naive T cells. This TCR derives from a human donor in good health. Some libraries in this study had Jurkat cell RNA spiked in.

The CDR3 region is CASSYRTASSYNSPLHF. In nucleotides, the CDR3 is TGTGCCAGCAGCTACAGGACAGCTAGCTCCTATAATTCACCCCTCCACTTT. The chain links TRBV5-6 to TRBJ1-6, with D possibly being TRBD1 (6 bases). CDR3 length equals 17 residues. CDR1 and CDR2 (germline): SGHDT, YYEEEE. The V end was cut by 3 bases, the J end by 0 bases, with 13 bases between.